These 3 T cell receptor beta chains were sequenced from one sample in a study of regulatory T cells in long-lasting Graves disease. Combining iRepertoire HTBI primers with Arm-PCR of CDR3 regions, the authors built TCR beta libraries. Via MiXCR, TCRdb re-called the multiplex PCR reads, giving one row per CDR3 protein. This sample yields 700,000 or so distinct CDR3 sequences, of which around 30% are seen a single time; about two fifths belongs to the top ten. Regarding time point: persistent/refractory GD, antithyroid drugs over 5 years with positive TRAb. After RNA was extracted from PBMCs, the TCR library was made from it. This sample comprised peripheral blood mononuclear cells (PBMCs), obtained when the disease was refractory, from a patient treated with antithyroid drugs. The receptor set was obtained from a female donor with Graves disease.

This clonotype was seen a handful of times. The chain recombines TRBV6-1 with TRBJ1-3, with D tentatively TRBD1 (5 bases). The germline V and J ends were trimmed by 8 bases and 2 bases, with 16 bases remaining between them. The CDR3 is 15 amino acids. The germline V gene has CDR1 MNHNS and CDR2 SASEGT. In DNA form, the CDR3 reads TGTGCCAGCGGGGTCCTAGGACATGCTGGAAACACCATATATTTT. Translated, it gives CASGVLGHAGNTIYF.

This clonotype turned up a few times. The chain has TRBV29-1 and TRBJ1-1; 7 bases match TRBD1. Germline CDR1 is SQVTM and CDR2 is ANQGSEA. The CDR3 is 13 amino acids. The ends lost 6 bases at V and 9 bases at J; junction bases unmatched: 13. CDR3 sequence: CSVLPGGLVKAFF. CDR3 bases: TGCAGCGTCCTCCCAGGGGGTTTGGTGAAAGCTTTCTTT.

The chain is built from TRBV6-1 and TRBJ2-3, with 9 bases fitting TRBD2. This CDR3 region has 14 residues. Trimming cost V 6 bases and J 2 bases; bases outside gene matches: 3. Germline CDR1 is MNHNS and CDR2 is SASEGT. CDR3 region: CASRPSGVTDTQYF. In nucleotides, the CDR3 is TGTGCCAGCAGACCTAGCGGGGTCACAGATACGCAGTATTTT.